This T cell receptor beta chain is drawn from a study of tissue T cells after allogeneic stem cell transplantation. Overall study results and limits: The patient cohort was small and clinically heterogeneous, with limited sampling depth. Anatomically similar tissues had similar TCR repertoires within each patient.

Germline-derived CDR1 and CDR2 are NSHNY and SYGAGN. This CDR3 has 15 residues. The J segment lost 0 bases and the V segment lost 7 bases, leaving 2 bases of the junction unmatched. On this clone: Its antigen is still unknown. Here the gene names and germline are mouse. The read gets to within 1 residue of the CDR3 end, and the germline J gene fills in the rest.

Only in-frame clones appear in the TCRdb table, and some are missing; sequencing was by immunoSEQ multiplex PCR. Of 3,500 to 5,500 clones in the sample, approximately 49% were seen once. The sample's time point: mouse harvest day 14 after allogeneic transplant. Tail vein injection delivered 10^7 T-cell-depleted bone marrow cells and 10^6 splenic CD5+ T cells. B6 (H2b) cells into BALB/c (H2d) mice; tissues taken at day 7 or 14. The chain carries TRBV13-1 and TRBJ2-4, with 13 positions matching TRBD2. The TCR sequence derives from a female BALB/c mouse given C57BL/6 T cells with graft-versus-host disease after an allogeneic hematopoietic cell transplant. Specimen: lymph node tissue. The CDR3 loop is CASGGLGGSQNTLYF. The sequenced CDR3 bases are TGTGCCAGCGGGGGACTGGGGGGGAGTCAAAACACCTTGTAC.